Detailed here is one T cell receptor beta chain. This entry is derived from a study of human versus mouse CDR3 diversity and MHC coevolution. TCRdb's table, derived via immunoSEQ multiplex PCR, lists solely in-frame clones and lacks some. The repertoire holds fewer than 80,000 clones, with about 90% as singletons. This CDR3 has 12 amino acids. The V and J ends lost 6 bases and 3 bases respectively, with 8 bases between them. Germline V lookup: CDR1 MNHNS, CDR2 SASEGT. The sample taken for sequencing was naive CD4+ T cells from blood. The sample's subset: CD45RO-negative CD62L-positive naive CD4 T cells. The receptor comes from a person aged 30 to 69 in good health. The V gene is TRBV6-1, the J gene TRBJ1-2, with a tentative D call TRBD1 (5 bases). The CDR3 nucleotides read TGTGCCAGCAGCGTACAGGACTATGGCTACACCTTC. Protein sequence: CASSVQDYGYTF.